This T cell receptor (beta chain) was sequenced for a study of T cells in Graves' hyperthyroidism and ophthalmopathy. This clonotype was seen only a few times. Per germline, CDR1 DFQATT and CDR2 SNEGSKA (reference sequence). The V end lost 3 bases, the J end lost 8 bases, and 11 bases lay between the germline ends. The CDR3 has 12 residues. Amplification targeted TCR beta CDR3 regions from RNA transcripts. Using the HTBI primer set, a first-round RT-PCR was run on the TCR CDR3. TCRdb independently ran MiXCR on the multiplex PCR reads; one entry per CDR3 protein. This sample has around 690,000 distinct CDR3 sequences, with roughly 17% found just once.

The sample was blood. This sequence joins TRBV20-1 and TRBJ2-1, with D perhaps TRBD2 (6 bases). This sequence was found in a man aged 45-60 years with Graves' hyperthyroidism. The DNA of the CDR3 is TGCAGTGCTAGCGGGAGAGGGTATGAGCAGTTCTTC. Amino acids: CSASGRGYEQFF.